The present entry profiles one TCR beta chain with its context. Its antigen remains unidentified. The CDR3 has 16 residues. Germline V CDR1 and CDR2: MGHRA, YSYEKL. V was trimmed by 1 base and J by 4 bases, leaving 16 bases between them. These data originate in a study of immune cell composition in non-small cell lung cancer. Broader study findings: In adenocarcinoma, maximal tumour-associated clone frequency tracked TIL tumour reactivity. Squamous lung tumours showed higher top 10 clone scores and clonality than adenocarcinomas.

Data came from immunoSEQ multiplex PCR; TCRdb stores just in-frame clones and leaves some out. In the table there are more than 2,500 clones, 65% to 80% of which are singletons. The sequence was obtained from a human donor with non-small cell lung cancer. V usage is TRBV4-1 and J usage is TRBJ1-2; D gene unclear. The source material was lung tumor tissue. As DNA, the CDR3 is TGCGCCAGCAGCCAAGCACCCCCTTCCAGGTCCTATGGCTACACCTTC. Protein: CASSQAPPSRSYGYTF.